This T cell receptor beta chain is drawn from a study of T cell repertoires in ileal Crohn's disease. About the research overall: Thiopurines (approximately ten) or anti-TNF agents (around 17) were given postoperatively to about half.

A note on this clone: Antigen specificity is unknown.

General study findings and limits: Every patient over 26.8% clonality showed endoscopic recurrence. Active smokers at surgery had more clonal expansions than non-smokers. Sorted CD8 T cells held more high-frequency clones than CD4.

The germline V gene has CDR1 SEHNR and CDR2 FQNEAQ (reference sequence). Trimming took 4 bases from V and 6 from J; bases not matched to a gene: 6. This CDR3 contains 13 residues. Sequencing used immunoSEQ multiplex PCR; TCRdb keeps in-frame clones, though not all of them. The table has tens of thousands of clones, 80% to 85% seen once. The chain employs TRBV7-9 and TRBJ2-7, with 7 bases identical to TRBD1. Material: ileal tissue. The TCR originated in an adult with Crohn's disease. The CDR3 region has the DNA TGTGCCAGCAGCTCACGACAGGGCGCCGAGCAGTACTTC. Translation gives CASSSRQGAEQYF.